Listed here is a single T cell receptor (beta chain). Its target is not known. This entry is derived from a study of T cells expressing NK-cell markers. As for the study in general: The eight sequenced donors comprised seven who were HCMV-seropositive and one who was seronegative. Findings of the study overall: Dominant NKG2C+ clonotypes in about 6 donors made up 1.0-7.0% of CD8+ T cells.

This CDR3 has 16 residues. Germline values: CDR1 SGHDT, CDR2 YYEEEE. Making the TCR beta cDNA relied on 5'RACE template switching with UMIs. TCRdb re-called the 5' RACE reads, yielding one record per CDR3 amino acid sequence without DNA. This sample lists hundreds of thousands of distinct CDR3 sequences; its ten largest clones have around 4.9%. The chain employs TRBV5-6 and TRBJ1-5; checking the TCRdb D call of TRBD1 is not possible without DNA. Specimen: blood T cells: a sorted CD56 or NKG2C T cell subset, CD4+ or CD8+ T cells, or bulk PBMC T cells (not recorded which). This receptor was identified in a man aged 18-69 years in good health. The chain's CDR3 is CASSLRRGPFNQPQHF. Looking up the rest from reference TRBV5-6 and TRBJ1-5 gives the full variable domain: DAGVTQSPTHLIKTRGQQVTLRCSPKSGHDTVSWYQQALGQGPQFIFQYYEEEERQRGNFPDRFSGHQFPNYSSELNVNALLLGDSALYLCASSLRRGPFNQPQHFGDGTRLSIL.